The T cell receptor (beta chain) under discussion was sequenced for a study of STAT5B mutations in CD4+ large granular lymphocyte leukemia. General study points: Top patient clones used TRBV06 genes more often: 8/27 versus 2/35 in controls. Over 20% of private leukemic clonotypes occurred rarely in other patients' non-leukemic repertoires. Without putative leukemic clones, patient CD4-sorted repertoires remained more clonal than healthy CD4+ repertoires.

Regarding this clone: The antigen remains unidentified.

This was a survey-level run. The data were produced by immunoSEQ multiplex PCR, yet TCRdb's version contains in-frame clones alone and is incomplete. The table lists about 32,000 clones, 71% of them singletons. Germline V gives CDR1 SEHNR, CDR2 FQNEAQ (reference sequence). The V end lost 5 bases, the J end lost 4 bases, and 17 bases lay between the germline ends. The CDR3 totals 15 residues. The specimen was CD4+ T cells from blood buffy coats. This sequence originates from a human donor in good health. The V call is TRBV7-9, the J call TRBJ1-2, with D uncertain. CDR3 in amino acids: CASSPDVGWGYGYTF. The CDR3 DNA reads TGTGCCAGCAGCCCGGATGTGGGCTGGGGCTATGGCTACACCTTC.